The next 28 T cell receptor beta chains were all read from a single sample in a study of cytomegalovirus exposure and HLA in healthy donors. PCR employed 60 Vbeta and 13 Jbeta primers. Method: immunoSEQ multiplex PCR; TCRdb's copy keeps in-frame clones and lacks some. The sample includes roughly 150,000 clones, around 83% of them seen just once. Sample: PBMCs. These receptors originate from a man aged 30 to 45 in good health and CMV-seropositive.

In its sample, this clone was seen a few times. This chain uses TRBV19 with TRBJ1-3, with no clear D. Germline-derived CDR1 and CDR2 are LNHDA and SQIVND (reference sequence). V was cut by 3 bases and J by 4 bases, with 4 bases left in between. The CDR3 consists of 12 residues. This chain's CDR3 is CASSILGNTIYF. In DNA form, the CDR3 reads TGTGCCAGTAGTATCTTGGGAAACACCATATATTTT.

This clone was recorded once. This chain joins TRBV7-9 and TRBJ2-3, with D possibly TRBD2 on 5 matching bases. The CDR3 contains 13 residues. V shed 8 bases and J shed 1 base, with 10 bases lying between them. Germline assignment: CDR1 SEHNR and CDR2 FQNEAQ (reference sequence). In DNA form, the CDR3 reads TGTGCCAGCTTCGACTATCGCACAGATACGCAGTATTTT. Translating gives CASFDYRTDTQYF.

The genes are TRBV5-1 and TRBJ2-1, with 13 nucleotides matching TRBD2. This CDR3 comprises 18 residues. With V trimmed by 4 bases and J by 0 bases, 7 bases remained unmatched. Germline V gene sequence: CDR1 SGHRS, CDR2 YFSETQ. CDR3 sequence reads: CASSPGTSGISSYNEQFF. The CDR3 DNA follows: TGCGCCAGCAGCCCCGGGACTAGCGGGATCAGCTCCTACAATGAGCAGTTCTTC.

The rearrangement joins TRBV4-1 to TRBJ2-1, with D maybe TRBD2 (5 bases). The V end lost 3 bases, the J end lost 8 bases, and 14 bases lay between the germline ends. There are 14 residues in the CDR3. Germline V lookup: CDR1 MGHRA, CDR2 YSYEKL. The CDR3 reads CASSHSRQDYEQFF. The CDR3 nucleotides are TGCGCCAGCAGCCATAGTCGTCAGGACTATGAGCAGTTCTTC.

This clone has a handful of counts. The chain carries TRBV2 and TRBJ2-7, with D perhaps TRBD1 (6 bases). The CDR3 runs 11 residues. The ends were cut back, 3 bases at V and 9 bases at J, with 9 bases in the middle. CDR1 and CDR2 (germline): SNHLY, FYNNEI. In DNA, the CDR3 is TGTGCCAGCAGTGATCCAGGGGTGCAGTACTTC. Translated: CASSDPGVQYF.

Here the CDR3 reads CASRTGQGTYNSPLHF. In nucleotides, the CDR3 is TGTGCCAGTAGGACGGGACAGGGTACCTATAATTCACCCCTCCACTTT. The chain carries TRBV19 and TRBJ1-6, with 9 bases lining up with TRBD1. Germline V gene sequence: CDR1 LNHDA, CDR2 SQIVND (reference sequence). The junction had 5 bases not matched to a gene; V was cut back by 6 bases and J by 2 bases. The CDR3 contains 16 residues.

V usage is TRBV7-2 and J usage is TRBJ1-1, with no clear D. The V gene's germline CDR1 is SGHTA and CDR2 FQGNSA. The CDR3 totals 11 residues. V lost 9 bases and J 1 base, leaving 6 bases between the germline ends. CDR3 protein: CASAGNTEAFF. CDR3 in DNA: TGTGCCAGTGCGGGGAACACTGAAGCTTTCTTT.

To note about this clone: At one end, the junction sequence differs from germline, possibly due to a read error. The V gene is TRBV7-7, the J gene TRBJ2-3; TRBD2 aligns across 10 bases. Per germline, CDR1 SSHAT and CDR2 FNYEAQ (reference sequence). The CDR3 length is 15 residues. The CDR3 region is CASSLGAGGTDTQYF. The CDR3 DNA reads TGTGCTAGCAGCTTAGGAGCGGGAGGGACAGATACGCAGTATTTT.

CDR3 region: CASSLAGGEERQYF. DNA of the CDR3: TGCGCCAGCAGCTTGGCGGGGGGGGAGGAGAGGCAGTATTTT. The chain recombines TRBV5-1 with TRBJ2-3, with 8 nucleotides matching TRBD2. CDR1 and CDR2 (germline): SGHRS, YFSETQ. CDR3 size: 14 residues. The V and J ends lost 0 bases and 11 bases, in that order; junction bases with no gene match: 8. The full variable domain, in which reference TRBV5-1 and TRBJ2-3 provide the parts outside the CDR3, is KAGVTQTPRYLIKTRGQQVTLSCSPISGHRSVSWYQQTPGQGLQFLFEYFSETQRNKGNFPGRFSGRQFSNSRSEMNVSTLELGDSALYLCASSLAGGEERQYFGPGTRLTVL.

The count of this clone is one. The chain employs TRBV7-8 and TRBJ2-7; tentatively, D is TRBD2 (5 bases). This CDR3 contains 16 residues. Deletions cut 3 bases from V and 1 base from J, with 16 bases between. Germline CDR1 and CDR2: SGHVS and FQNEAQ. The CDR3 DNA sequence: TGTGCCAGCAGCTTCGAGGACTCGTTTTTATCCTACGAGCAGTACTTC. It codes for CASSFEDSFLSYEQYF.

The chain is built from TRBV15 and TRBJ1-2; perhaps TRBD1 as D (5 bases). V lost 4 bases and J lost 4, with 13 bases in between. The CDR3 contains 14 residues. Looked up from germline, CDR1 is LNHNV and CDR2 is YYDKDF (reference sequence). The CDR3: CATSKGGDGYGYTF. CDR3 DNA: TGTGCCACCAGCAAGGGAGGGGATGGCTATGGCTACACCTTC. The full variable domain, its missing parts supplied by reference TRBV15 and TRBJ1-2, is DAMVIQNPRYQVTQFGKPVTLSCSQTLNHNVMYWYQQKSSQAPKLLFHYYDKDFNNEADTPDNFQSRRPNTSFCFLDIRSPGLGDTAMYLCATSKGGDGYGYTFGSGTRLTVV.

This chain links TRBV2 with TRBJ1-1, with TRBD1 identical over 9 bases. Trimming at V came to 9 bases and at J to 11 bases, leaving 7 bases not matched to a gene. Germline V lookup: CDR1 SNHLY, CDR2 FYNNEI. There are 11 residues in the CDR3. The CDR3 DNA sequence: TGTGCCAGGGGGACAGGGTCGGTGGCTTTCTTT. Amino acid sequence: CARGTGSVAFF.

The chain joins TRBV15 to TRBJ2-5; 9 bases are shared with TRBD1. Germline trimming cut 1 base from V and 6 bases from J; bases unmatched to any gene: 3. This CDR3 has 14 residues. Germline V gene lookup returns CDR1 LNHNV and CDR2 YYDKDF (reference sequence). CDR3 sequence (DNA): TGTGCCACCAGCAGAGTGGGACAGGGTCAGACCCAGTACTTC. Translating it yields CATSRVGQGQTQYF.

Comment on this clone: One junction end does not reproduce the germline sequence, and a read error may be involved. CDR3 loop: CTSKALAERGSTGELFF. The CDR3 DNA is TGTACCAGTAAGGCACTAGCGGAACGGGGAAGCACCGGGGAGCTGTTTTTT. The chain employs TRBV19 and TRBJ2-2; 8 bases are shared with TRBD2. Germline CDR1 LNHDA, CDR2 SQIVND (reference sequence). The CDR3 has 17 residues.

The chain has TRBV2 and TRBJ2-2, with a tentative D call TRBD2 (5 bases). The CDR3 extends over 14 amino acids. Per germline, CDR1 SNHLY and CDR2 FYNNEI. V shed 6 bases and J shed 3 bases, with 11 bases lying between them. The CDR3 region has the DNA TGTGCCAGCAGGACTATGCTAGACACCGGGGAGCTGTTTTTT. It specifies CASRTMLDTGELFF.

The J gene is TRBJ2-5, the V gene TRBV7-2, with D maybe TRBD1 (7 bases). Gene TRBJ2-7 matches the end of the DNA better, so the J call may be wrong. In germline, CDR1 is SGHTA, CDR2 FQGNSA. CDR3 length equals 15 residues. CDR3 amino acids: CASSLRTGSGYEQYF. CDR3 sequence (DNA): TGTGCCAGCAGCCTAAGGACAGGTAGCGGTTACGAGCAGTACTTC.

Points on this clone: Other DNA sequences within the sample encode an identical CDR3. The gene calls are TRBV18 and TRBJ1-2, with 8 bases matching TRBD1. Germline-derived CDR1 and CDR2 are KGHSH and LQKENI. The J segment lost 4 bases and the V segment lost 2 bases, leaving 3 bases of the junction unmatched. CDR3 length: 14 residues. This CDR3 is CASSPDRGPYGYTF. CDR3 nucleotides: TGTGCCAGCTCACCAGACAGGGGTCCCTATGGCTACACCTTC.

The chain has TRBV2 and TRBJ2-5, with a weak D call TRBD2 (8 bases). The CDR3 has 16 residues. From germline, CDR1 is SNHLY and CDR2 FYNNEI. V gave up 7 bases and J gave up 5 bases, with 23 bases separating them. Here the CDR3 DNA reads TGTGCCAGCACCCCCGGGAGGGGGCGCCGTGGGGAGACCCAGTACTTC. It translates to CASTPGRGRRGETQYF.

This clone was observed a single time. The CDR3 is CASSASGRADTQYF. The CDR3 DNA reads as TGTGCCAGCAGTGCTAGCGGGAGGGCAGATACGCAGTATTTT. The rearrangement links TRBV6-5 to TRBJ2-3; 12 bases are shared with TRBD2. Germline V CDR1 and CDR2: MNHEY, SVGAGI. V trimming: 5 bases; J trimming: 4 bases; junction bases outside the gene matches: 1. The CDR3 has 14 residues.

The CDR3 region is CASSLEGPIMNTEAFF. DNA for the CDR3: TGCGCCAGCAGCTTGGAGGGGCCGATAATGAACACTGAAGCTTTCTTT. V and J are TRBV5-1 and TRBJ1-1; tentatively, D is TRBD1 (5 bases). Looked up from germline, CDR1 is SGHRS and CDR2 is YFSETQ. V lost 0 bases and J lost 0, with 12 bases in between. This CDR3 region has 16 residues.

This sequence joins TRBV9 and TRBJ2-5; 7 bases match TRBD2. The CDR3 covers 16 residues. Germline CDR1 SGDLS, CDR2 YYNGEE. Trimming removed 0 bases from V and 1 base from J; junction bases left unmatched: 6. CDR3 nucleotides: TGTGCCAGCAGCGTAGCTGTGGGAGGGACCCAAGAGACCCAGTACTTC. Encoded protein: CASSVAVGGTQETQYF.

The rearrangement links TRBV5-8 to TRBJ1-5; D unclear. V was cut by 0 bases and J by 0 bases, with 7 bases left in between. The length of the CDR3 is 15 residues. Per the germline V gene, CDR1 is SGHTS and CDR2 is YDEGEE. In nucleotides, the CDR3 is TGTGCCAGCAGCTTGGAATCTTATAGCAATCAGCCCCAGCATTTT. As protein: CASSLESYSNQPQHF. Full variable domain (missing parts from reference TRBV5-8 and TRBJ1-5): EAGVTQSPTHLIKTRGQQATLRCSPISGHTSVYWYQQALGLGLQFLLWYDEGEERNRGNFPPRFSGRQFPNYSSELNVNALELEDSALYLCASSLESYSNQPQHFGDGTRLSIL.

The rearrangement uses TRBV10-3 and TRBJ1-2; tentative D call: TRBD1 (6 bases). This CDR3 spans 15 amino acids. Germline V gene data show CDR1 as ENHRY and CDR2 as SYGVKD. The V end lost 9 bases, the J end lost 3 bases, and 20 bases lay between the germline ends. The CDR3 region has the DNA TGTGCCATGAAAGCCAACAGGGAGAGTGACTATGGCTACACCTTC. Translated: CAMKANRESDYGYTF.

This chain links TRBV19 with TRBJ1-4; D is unresolved. Trimming removed 1 base from V and 8 bases from J, with 11 bases in between. The CDR3 covers 14 residues. Germline values: CDR1 LNHDA, CDR2 SQIVND (reference sequence). CDR3 sequence (DNA): TGTGCCAGTAGTATAGCTGGTTGGGAGGAAAAACTGTTTTTT. Amino acid sequence: CASSIAGWEEKLFF.

The chain couples TRBV5-1 to TRBJ1-1; D may be TRBD1 (6 bases). The V gene lost 7 bases and the J gene lost 5 bases, with 18 bases spanning the gap. This CDR3 is built from 14 residues. CDR1 is SGHRS, CDR2 YFSETQ, per germline. The CDR3: CASSPQTGPTEAFF. The CDR3 DNA follows: TGCGCCAGCTCCCCCCAGACAGGACCTACTGAAGCTTTCTTT.

V and J are TRBV5-1 and TRBJ2-2; 10 positions match TRBD2. CDR1 SGHRS and CDR2 YFSETQ come from the germline V gene. With V trimmed by 7 bases and J by 4 bases, 10 bases remained unmatched. This CDR3 is built from 16 residues. Here the CDR3 reads CASGVLAGESTGELFF. The DNA for the CDR3 is TGCGCCAGCGGGGTTCTAGCGGGAGAAAGCACCGGGGAGCTGTTTTTT.

The genes are TRBV11-3 and TRBJ2-1, with 11 bases aligning to TRBD2. The CDR3 has 14 residues. After removal of 5 bases from V and 5 bases from J, the junction contained 2 bases not matched to a gene. Germline CDR1 and CDR2: SGHNT and YENEEA. The CDR3 reads CASSTGLADNEQFF. The CDR3 DNA reads as TGTGCCAGCAGCACGGGACTAGCGGACAATGAGCAGTTCTTC.

The chain carries TRBV30 and TRBJ1-6; possibly TRBD1 for D (6 bases). The CDR3 loop spans 13 amino acids. V lost 2 bases, J lost 8 bases, and 10 bases lay in between. Germline CDR1 is GTSNPN and CDR2 is SVGIG (reference sequence). The CDR3 sequence is CAWSPSGDSPLHF. The CDR3 DNA reads as TGTGCCTGGAGTCCTTCAGGGGATTCACCCCTCCACTTT.